The 21 T cell receptor beta chains below come from one sample, sequenced in a study of blood T cell repertoires in COVID-19. The assay was immunoSEQ multiplex PCR, and TCRdb's table has in-frame clones only and misses some. The data contain 55,000 to 90,000 clones, around 85% of them singletons. Sequenced sample: peripheral blood. The receptors stem from a woman over 75 with active or convalescent COVID-19.

V usage is TRBV10-3 and J usage is TRBJ2-5; 9 nucleotides line up with TRBD1. Germline-derived CDR1 and CDR2 are ENHRY and SYGVKD. Trimming took 10 bases from V and 4 from J; bases not matched to a gene: 10. The CDR3 totals 14 residues. The CDR3, as DNA: TGTGCCACCGGGGGGACGACAGGGGGAGAGACCCAGTACTTC. Translation gives CATGGTTGGETQYF.

This chain links TRBV4-2 with TRBJ1-2; possibly TRBD1 for D (6 bases). Germline CDR1 reads LGHNA; CDR2 reads YNFKEQ. V was cut by 4 bases and J by 6 bases, with 15 bases left in between. The CDR3 runs to 14 residues. In DNA form, the CDR3 reads TGTGCCAGCAGCCGAGGGGGAGGGTCGGATGGCTACACCTTC. The encoded protein is CASSRGGGSDGYTF.

This clone was detected only once. V gene TRBV5-4 combines with J gene TRBJ2-5; 8 positions match TRBD2. Trimming cost V 4 bases and J 2 bases; bases outside gene matches: 7. The CDR3 is 15 residues long. Germline CDR1 and CDR2: SGHNT and YYREEE (reference sequence). The CDR3 coding sequence is TGTGCCAGCAGCCGGGAAGCGGGGGCACAAGAGACCCAGTACTTC. Its translation: CASSREAGAQETQYF.

The table lists this clone with a few counts. V is TRBV15 and J is TRBJ2-7, with 10 bases aligning to TRBD2. V lost 3 bases and J lost 0; bases outside the gene matches: 8. The CDR3 is 17 amino acids. CDR1 and CDR2 (germline): LNHNV, YYDKDF (reference sequence). The CDR3 protein is CATSSHIAGGISYEQYF. The CDR3 region has the DNA TGTGCCACCAGCAGCCACATAGCGGGGGGAATCTCCTACGAGCAGTACTTC.

The V call is TRBV4-1, the J call TRBJ2-2; 7 bases fit TRBD2. Germline CDR1 and CDR2: MGHRA and YSYEKL. Germline trimming cut 0 bases from V and 5 bases from J; bases unmatched to any gene: 6. The CDR3 is 16 residues long. Written as DNA, the CDR3 is TGCGCCAGCAGCCAAGAAGCGGGGCGGTGGACCGGGGAGCTGTTTTTT. Translation: CASSQEAGRWTGELFF.

This chain links TRBV9 with TRBJ2-5, with D possibly matching TRBD2 (7 bases). The V gene lost 7 bases and the J gene lost 5 bases, with 18 bases spanning the gap. The CDR3 has 14 amino acids. Looked up from germline, CDR1 is SGDLS and CDR2 is YYNGEE. The CDR3 spells CASGEGGNLETQYF. The CDR3 region has the DNA TGTGCCAGCGGTGAGGGGGGGAATTTGGAGACCCAGTACTTC. Combining the CDR3 with reference TRBV9 and TRBJ2-5 gives the whole variable domain DSGVTQTPKHLITATGQRVTLRCSPRSGDLSVYWYQQSLDQGLQFLIQYYNGEERAKGNILERFSAQQFPDLHSELNLSSLELGDSALYFCASGEGGNLETQYFGPGTRLLVL.

This rearrangement joins TRBV5-1 to TRBJ2-5; 8 bases fit TRBD2. This CDR3 comprises 17 residues. Trimming removed 1 base from V and 4 bases from J; junction bases left unmatched: 12. From germline, CDR1 is SGHRS and CDR2 YFSETQ. The CDR3 bases are TGCGCCAGCAGCTTGATAGGTCTCTCACGGGGGGGAGAGACCCAGTACTTC. This encodes CASSLIGLSRGGETQYF.

V usage is TRBV6-5 and J usage is TRBJ1-1, with D possibly TRBD1 on 6 matching bases. CDR1 MNHEY and CDR2 SVGAGI come from the germline V gene. V gave up 0 bases and J gave up 2 bases, with 10 bases separating them. The CDR3 sequence is 15 residues long. CDR3 loop: CASSYSGGRNTEAFF. In nucleotides, the CDR3 is TGTGCCAGCAGTTACTCGGGGGGGCGAAACACTGAAGCTTTCTTT.

The chain is built from TRBV2 and TRBJ1-1; no clear D gene. V dropped 3 bases and J dropped 3 bases, with 11 bases sitting between them. CDR1 is SNHLY and CDR2 is FYNNEI in the germline V gene. The CDR3 is 14 residues long. DNA for the CDR3: TGTGCCAGCAGTGAGCGGTACGTATACACTGAAGCTTTCTTT. As protein: CASSERYVYTEAFF.

This sequence joins TRBV7-7 and TRBJ2-2; D is uncertain. CDR3 length: 16 amino acids. V was trimmed by 3 bases and J by 0 bases, leaving 11 bases between them. The germline V gene encodes CDR1 SSHAT and CDR2 FNYEAQ (reference sequence). The CDR3 DNA follows: TGTGCCAGCAGCTTGGCCGGAGCCGCGAACACCGGGGAGCTGTTTTTT. Translating it yields CASSLAGAANTGELFF.

The chain recombines TRBV30 with TRBJ1-5; 7 bases agree with TRBD1. V dropped 3 bases and J dropped 2; count of bases not matched to a gene: 4. Per the germline V gene, CDR1 is GTSNPN and CDR2 is SVGIG (reference sequence). The CDR3 runs 14 residues. CDR3 in DNA: TGTGCCTGGAGCCAGGGGGGCCGCAATCAGCCCCAGCATTTT. This translates into CAWSQGGRNQPQHF.

The V and J genes are TRBV5-4 and TRBJ2-3; 8 bases fit TRBD1. The germline V gene has CDR1 SGHNT and CDR2 YYREEE (reference sequence). The CDR3 is 15 amino acids. V lost 3 bases to trimming and J lost 4 bases; unmatched junction nucleotides: 7. This CDR3 is CASSYWTGSADTQYF. The CDR3 nucleotides read TGTGCCAGCAGCTACTGGACAGGGAGTGCAGATACGCAGTATTTT.

This clone has just a few counts. J is TRBJ1-1 and V is TRBV12-3 or TRBV12-4, with D unclear. CDR3 length: 13 amino acids. V was pared by 1 base and J by 4 bases, with 7 bases between. The CDR3 spells CASSLGGATEAFF. The CDR3 nucleotides read TGTGCCAGCAGTTTAGGAGGAGCCACTGAAGCTTTCTTT.

This sequence joins TRBV28 and TRBJ1-2; 7 nucleotides align to TRBD1. The CDR3 extends over 18 amino acids. Trimming took 4 bases from V and 4 from J; bases not matched to a gene: 18. Per germline, CDR1 MDHEN and CDR2 SYDVKM. The CDR3 reads CASSSSGTAAPLPYGYTF. The CDR3 nucleotides are TGTGCCAGCAGTTCCTCCGGGACAGCCGCCCCCCTACCCTATGGCTACACCTTC.

The chain carries TRBV5-4 and TRBJ2-5, with 9 bases identical to TRBD2. The CDR3 spans 15 residues. The germline gives CDR1 SGHNT, CDR2 YYREEE (reference sequence). V shed 4 bases and J 1 base; nucleotides not matched to a gene: 5. The CDR3 spells CASSLGLAGQETQYF. The CDR3 region has the DNA TGTGCCAGCAGCCTGGGACTAGCAGGCCAAGAGACCCAGTACTTC.

The J gene is TRBJ2-1, the V gene TRBV7-2; 11 nucleotides align to TRBD1. Germline V lookup: CDR1 SGHTA, CDR2 FQGNSA. Germline trimming cut 4 bases from V and 3 bases from J; bases unmatched to any gene: 11. The CDR3 loop spans 18 amino acids. CDR3 residues: CASSSLISGTGGYNEQFF. The CDR3 nucleotides read TGTGCCAGCAGCTCTTTAATTTCCGGGACAGGGGGCTACAATGAGCAGTTCTTC.

The V call is TRBV10-3, the J call TRBJ2-7, with a possible D match to TRBD1 (7 bases). The germline CDR1 and CDR2 sequences are ENHRY and SYGVKD. The CDR3 runs 14 residues. V was cut by 6 bases and J by 6 bases, with 18 bases left in between. The CDR3 DNA follows: TGTGCCATCAGCTTCGCCCAGGGGGAGGCCGAGCAGTACTTC. Its protein product is CAISFAQGEAEQYF.

V usage is TRBV7-2 and J usage is TRBJ2-1, with 8 bases matching TRBD2. After removal of 5 bases from V and 16 bases from J, the junction contained 13 bases not matched to a gene. The CDR3 is 13 amino acids. Per the germline V gene, CDR1 is SGHTA and CDR2 is FQGNSA. CDR3 loop: CASSLSLAGLNFF. Written as DNA, the CDR3 is TGTGCCAGCAGCCTTTCCCTAGCGGGCCTCAATTTCTTC.

V is TRBV7-2 and J is TRBJ1-2; D possibly corresponds to TRBD1 (6 bases). Per germline, CDR1 SGHTA and CDR2 FQGNSA. The V gene lost 4 bases and the J gene lost 5 bases, with 20 bases spanning the gap. The CDR3 contains 16 residues. DNA for the CDR3: TGTGCCAGCAGCTCTTATAGGGGGGGTGGGGCTTATGGCTACACCTTC. Its protein is CASSSYRGGGAYGYTF.

V and J are TRBV28 and TRBJ2-7; 7 bases match TRBD1. Trimming cost V 2 bases and J 3 bases; bases outside gene matches: 1. Germline V CDR1 and CDR2: MDHEN, SYDVKM. There are 13 residues in the CDR3. The CDR3, as DNA: TGTGCCAGCAGTTTAAACAGGGGCTACGAGCAGTACTTC. Encoded protein: CASSLNRGYEQYF.

V and J are TRBV7-9 and TRBJ1-4; possible D gene TRBD1, 6 bases. Deletions cut 6 bases from V and 7 bases from J, with 15 bases between. Germline V gene data show CDR1 as SEHNR and CDR2 as FQNEAQ (reference sequence). The CDR3 sequence is 14 residues long. The CDR3 reads CASSLQGRGEKLFF. DNA of the CDR3: TGTGCCAGCAGTCTACAGGGTCGGGGTGAAAAACTGTTTTTT.